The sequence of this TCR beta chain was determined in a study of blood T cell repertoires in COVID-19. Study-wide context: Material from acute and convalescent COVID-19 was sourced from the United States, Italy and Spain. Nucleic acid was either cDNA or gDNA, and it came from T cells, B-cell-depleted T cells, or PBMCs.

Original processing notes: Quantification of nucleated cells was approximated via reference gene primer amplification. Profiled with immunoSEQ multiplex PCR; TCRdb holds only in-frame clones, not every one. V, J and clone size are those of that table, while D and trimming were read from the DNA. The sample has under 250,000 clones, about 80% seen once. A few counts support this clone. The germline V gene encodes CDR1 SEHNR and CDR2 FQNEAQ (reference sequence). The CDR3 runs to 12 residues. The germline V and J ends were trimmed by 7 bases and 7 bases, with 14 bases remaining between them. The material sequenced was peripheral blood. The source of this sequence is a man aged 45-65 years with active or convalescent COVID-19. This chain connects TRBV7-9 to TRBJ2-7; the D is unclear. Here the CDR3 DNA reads TGTGCCAGCACCCAGTCGGGTCGGGAGCAGTACTTC. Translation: CASTQSGREQYF. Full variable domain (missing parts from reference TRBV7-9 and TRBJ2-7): DTGVSQNPRHKITKRGQNVTFRCDPISEHNRLYWYRQTLGQGPEFLTYFQNEAQLEKSRLLSDRFSAERPKGSFSTLEIQRTEQGDSAMYLCASTQSGREQYFGPGTRLTVT.